Below, 2 T cell receptor beta chains from the same sample are listed, as sequenced in a study of blood T cell repertoires in COVID-19. The protocol was immunoSEQ multiplex PCR, while the TCRdb copy is restricted to in-frame clones and leaves out a portion. Altogether 200,000 to 250,000 clones are present, less than 90% being singletons, with the ten largest covering roughly 2.5%. Sequencing was performed on PBMCs or T cells enriched from blood (not recorded which). The receptor source for this set is a woman aged 25-40 years who had recovered from COVID-19.

The count of this clone is one. This sequence joins TRBV9 and TRBJ2-3; D is unclear. The CDR3 extends over 14 amino acids. Germline V gene data show CDR1 as SGDLS and CDR2 as YYNGEE. The V and J ends lost 4 bases and 4 bases respectively, with 13 bases between them. The CDR3 sequence is CASSSTWFSDTQYF. CDR3 bases: TGTGCCAGCAGCTCGACTTGGTTTTCAGATACGCAGTATTTT.

This sequence joins TRBV5-1 and TRBJ2-5; 13 nucleotides agree with TRBD2. With 0 bases clipped from V and 4 bases from J, the junction kept 6 bases outside the gene matches. The CDR3 runs 17 residues. The germline V gene encodes CDR1 SGHRS and CDR2 YFSETQ. The CDR3 loop is CASSLGLAGGAGETQYF. CDR3 coding DNA: TGCGCCAGCAGCTTGGGACTAGCGGGGGGCGCGGGAGAGACCCAGTACTTC.